This T cell receptor beta chain is drawn from a study of cytomegalovirus exposure and HLA in healthy donors. The germline gives CDR1 MGHRA, CDR2 YSYEKL. With 4 bases clipped from V and 3 bases from J, the junction kept 10 bases outside the gene matches. The CDR3 has 17 residues. Vbeta (60) and Jbeta (13) primers were used in the PCR. Sequenced by immunoSEQ multiplex PCR; TCRdb stores in-frame clones only, minus some. The repertoire includes around 160,000 clones, approximately 79% of them detected once, and less than 8% sits in the top ten. It was healthy bone marrow donors who served as donors. This clonotype was obtained from a woman in her thirties or forties in good health and CMV-seropositive. The specimen sequenced was PBMCs. J is TRBJ2-3 and V is TRBV4-1; 10 bases align to TRBD1. The CDR3 DNA reads as TGCGCCAGCAGCCCGAGTGGGACAGGGGTATTAACAGATACGCAGTATTTT. This gives the protein CASSPSGTGVLTDTQYF.